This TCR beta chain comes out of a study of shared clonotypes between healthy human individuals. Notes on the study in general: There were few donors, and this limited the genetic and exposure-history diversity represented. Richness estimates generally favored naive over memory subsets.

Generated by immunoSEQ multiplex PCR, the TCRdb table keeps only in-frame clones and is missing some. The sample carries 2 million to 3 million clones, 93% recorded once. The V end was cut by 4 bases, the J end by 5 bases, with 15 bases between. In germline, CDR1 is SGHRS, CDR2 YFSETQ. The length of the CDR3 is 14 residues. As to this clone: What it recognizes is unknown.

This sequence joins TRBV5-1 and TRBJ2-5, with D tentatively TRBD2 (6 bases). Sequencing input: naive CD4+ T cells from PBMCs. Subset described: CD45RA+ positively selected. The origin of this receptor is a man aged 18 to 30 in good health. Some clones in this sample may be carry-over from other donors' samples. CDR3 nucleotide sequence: TGCGCCAGCAGCCCTGGCGGGGACCGGGAGACCCAGTACTTC. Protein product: CASSPGGDRETQYF.